The 8 T cell receptor beta chains reported below all come from one sample, sequenced in a study of human T cells and chemical hapten exposure. Described time point: patch test 1, 2 weeks after DPC sensitization. Treatment here: therapeutic diphenylcyclopropenone sensitization with weekly scalp DPC. TCRdb passed the RACE reads through MiXCR, listing each CDR3 protein once. In the table there are 70,000 to 100,000 distinct CDR3 sequences, over 6% of which are singletons. The sequences come from whole blood, collected in connection with sensitization to the hapten diphenylcyclopropenone (DPC). Receptors were obtained from a woman aged 25 to 45 with alopecia areata. Some clones in this sample may be carry-over from other donors' samples.

The rearrangement links TRBV3-1 to TRBJ2-7; 8 nucleotides match TRBD1. Trimming removed 2 bases from V and 0 bases from J; junction bases left unmatched: 3. In germline, CDR1 is LGHDT, CDR2 YNNKEL (reference sequence). The CDR3 loop spans 15 amino acids. This CDR3 is CASSQRQGISYEQYF. DNA for the CDR3: TGTGCCAGCAGCCAACGACAGGGGATCTCCTACGAGCAGTACTTC.

This clonotype has only a few counts. The CDR3 is CASSLLGTSESDTQYF. In DNA form, the CDR3 reads TGTGCCAGCAGCTTACTCGGGACTAGCGAATCAGATACGCAGTATTTT. J is TRBJ2-3 and V is TRBV7-2; 10 nucleotides match TRBD2. V lost 2 bases and J lost 4; bases outside the gene matches: 6. This CDR3 contains 16 residues. Germline CDR1 reads SGHTA; CDR2 reads FQGNSA.

This clonotype showed up many times. V is TRBV6-6 and J is TRBJ2-5; possibly TRBD1 for D (6 bases). This CDR3 spans 13 amino acids. V gave up 3 bases and J gave up 2 bases, with 7 bases separating them. The germline V gene encodes CDR1 MNHNY and CDR2 SVGAGI (reference sequence). The CDR3 loop reads CASSYQGQETQYF. The CDR3, as DNA: TGTGCCAGCAGTTATCAGGGGCAAGAGACCCAGTACTTC.

This clonotype turned up a few times. The chain combines TRBV7-2 with TRBJ2-5; 8 positions match TRBD2. CDR3 length: 16 residues. V dropped 8 bases and J dropped 3; count of bases not matched to a gene: 14. Per germline, CDR1 SGHTA and CDR2 FQGNSA. The CDR3 is CASSKGVAGPKETQYF. As DNA, the CDR3 is TGTGCCAGCTCAAAAGGGGTAGCGGGGCCAAAAGAGACCCAGTACTTC. Combining the CDR3 with reference TRBV7-2 and TRBJ2-5 gives the whole variable domain GAGVSQSPSNKVTEKGKDVELRCDPISGHTALYWYRQSLGQGLEFLIYFQGNSAPDKSGLPSDRFSAERTGGSVSTLTIQRTQQEDSAVYLCASSKGVAGPKETQYFGPGTRLLVL.

This clonotype was counted only a few times. The CDR3 sequence is CASSGGQGARGGYTF. The CDR3 DNA reads as TGTGCCAGCAGTGGGGGGCAGGGGGCGCGAGGTGGCTACACCTTC. This chain connects TRBV2 to TRBJ1-2, with 8 bases identical to TRBD1. This CDR3 comprises 15 residues. Looked up from germline, CDR1 is SNHLY and CDR2 is FYNNEI. Trimming at V came to 4 bases and at J to 7 bases, leaving 11 bases not matched to a gene.

There are a few counts of this clonotype. The gene calls are TRBV20-1 and TRBJ1-6, with TRBD1 matching 10 bases. CDR1 and CDR2 (germline): DFQATT, SNEGSKA (reference sequence). With V trimmed by 5 bases and J by 10 bases, 5 bases remained unmatched. The CDR3 consists of 13 residues. CDR3: CSAAGTGASPLHF. The CDR3 bases are TGCAGTGCTGCCGGGACAGGGGCATCACCCCTCCACTTT.

This clonotype has a count of ten or more. The V gene is TRBV5-1, the J gene TRBJ2-3; D is unclear. Per the germline V gene, CDR1 is SGHRS and CDR2 is YFSETQ. CDR3 length: 17 residues. The V gene lost 0 bases and the J gene lost 0 bases, with 14 bases spanning the gap. CDR3 sequence: CASSLGSQYSSTDTQYF. In nucleotides, the CDR3 is TGCGCCAGCAGCTTGGGATCGCAGTACTCTAGCACAGATACGCAGTATTTT.

This clonotype was observed at least ten times. This rearrangement joins TRBV7-9 to TRBJ2-3; D uncertain. The CDR3 spans 12 residues. V lost 3 bases and J lost 6, with 7 bases in between. CDR1 SEHNR and CDR2 FQNEAQ come from the germline V gene (reference sequence). CDR3 residues: CASSLGIDTQYF. The CDR3 region has the DNA TGTGCCAGCAGCTTGGGGATCGATACGCAGTATTTT.